These T cell receptor beta chains were read from a single sample in a study of T cell responses to AZD1222 COVID-19 vaccine. Measured with immunoSEQ multiplex PCR; TCRdb has only the in-frame clones, and not every one. The sample carries some 150,000 clones, more than 85% recorded once. The specimen was peripheral blood, collected on day 0 of AZD1222 vaccination. These receptor sequences come from an adult in good health. Each CDR3 is given with its conserved first and last residue. The order of the fields is clone size, CDR3 length, V gene, J gene, D gene, CDR3 protein, CDR3 DNA. The D gene is left open where the match is weak. Expanded clones are given a class, and other clones once, few, many or no size at all.

size: .; length: 16; V: TRBV5-1; J: TRBJ2-2; D: TRBD2; CDR3: CASSTRTSGNTGELFF; DNA: TGCGCCAGCAGCACCCGGACTAGCGGGAATACCGGGGAGCTGTTTTTT
size: .; length: 15; V: TRBV6-5; J: TRBJ2-7; D: .; CDR3: CASSTAGGERDEQYF; DNA: TGTGCCAGCAGTACCGCCGGCGGCGAGCGCGACGAGCAGTACTTC
size: .; length: 16; V: TRBV7-2; J: TRBJ1-4; D: .; CDR3: CASSFNRGGTNEKLFF; DNA: TGTGCCAGCAGCTTCAACCGGGGGGGGACTAATGAAAAACTGTTTTTT
size: .; length: 15; V: TRBV6-5; J: TRBJ1-5; D: .; CDR3: CASSARGEGNQPQHF; DNA: TGTGCCAGCAGCGCGCGGGGAGAAGGCAATCAGCCCCAGCATTTT
size: .; length: 14; V: TRBV15; J: TRBJ2-7; D: .; CDR3: CATSRDQIPREQYF; DNA: TGTGCCACCAGCAGAGATCAGATTCCTAGGGAGCAGTACTTC
size: .; length: 13; V: TRBV7-3; J: TRBJ1-1; D: .; CDR3: CASSRNLNTEAFF; DNA: TGTGCCAGCAGCCGTAACCTGAACACTGAAGCTTTCTTT
size: .; length: 14; V: TRBV6-5; J: TRBJ2-3; D: .; CDR3: CASSYSSAGDTQYF; DNA: TGTGCCAGCAGTTACTCGTCCGCCGGGGATACGCAGTATTTT
size: .; length: 15; V: TRBV7-3; J: TRBJ2-2; D: TRBD1; CDR3: CASSLRQGNTGELFF; DNA: TGTGCCAGCAGCTTAAGACAGGGGAACACCGGGGAGCTGTTTTTT
size: .; length: 18; V: TRBV10-2; J: TRBJ1-1; D: TRBD1; CDR3: CASIKDRVRPTHRGEAFF; DNA: TGCGCCAGCATCAAGGACAGGGTAAGACCTACACACCGGGGCGAAGCTTTCTTT
size: .; length: 15; V: TRBV29-1; J: TRBJ2-3; D: TRBD2; CDR3: CSVVGSGRATDTQYF; DNA: TGCAGCGTTGTTGGGAGCGGGAGGGCCACAGATACGCAGTATTTT
size: .; length: 17; V: TRBV24-1; J: TRBJ1-5; D: .; CDR3: CATSDLQRGGFNQPQHF; DNA: TGTGCCACCAGTGATTTGCAACGTGGGGGCTTTAATCAGCCCCAGCATTTT
size: .; length: 13; V: TRBV6-5; J: TRBJ2-7; D: .; CDR3: CASTDRNSYEQYF; DNA: TGTGCCAGCACAGATCGCAACTCCTACGAGCAGTACTTC
size: .; length: 15; V: TRBV5-1; J: TRBJ1-4; D: TRBD1; CDR3: CASSLVGTGEEKLFF; DNA: TGCGCCAGCAGCTTGGTGGGGACAGGGGAGGAAAAACTGTTTTTT
size: .; length: 15; V: TRBV11-2; J: TRBJ2-7; D: TRBD1; CDR3: CASSFGTGGLGEQYF; DNA: TGTGCCAGCAGCTTCGGGACAGGGGGTTTGGGGGAGCAGTACTTC
size: few; length: 15; V: TRBV15; J: TRBJ2-1; D: TRBD2; CDR3: CATSRDITGGGEQFF; DNA: TGTGCCACCAGCAGGGATATCACGGGGGGAGGTGAGCAGTTCTTC
size: once; length: 14; V: TRBV5-5; J: TRBJ1-2; D: TRBD1; CDR3: CASRLTGAKDGYTF; DNA: TGTGCCAGCAGGCTGACAGGGGCGAAAGATGGCTACACCTTC
size: .; length: 13; V: TRBV9; J: TRBJ2-5; D: .; CDR3: CASTPHPGETQYF; DNA: TGTGCCAGCACCCCCCATCCAGGAGAGACCCAGTACTTC
size: .; length: 16; V: TRBV5-1; J: TRBJ1-2; D: TRBD1; CDR3: CASSLDGQGVLYGYTF; DNA: TGCGCCAGCAGCTTGGATGGACAGGGCGTTCTCTATGGCTACACCTTC
size: once; length: 14; V: TRBV27; J: TRBJ2-3; D: .; CDR3: CASSLETETDTQYF; DNA: TGTGCCAGCAGCCTAGAGACAGAGACAGATACGCAGTATTTT
size: .; length: 16; V: TRBV5-4; J: TRBJ2-7; D: TRBD2; CDR3: CASSLGSSGVPYEQYF; DNA: TGTGCCAGCAGCTTGGGGTCTAGCGGGGTCCCCTACGAGCAGTACTTC
size: .; length: 14; V: TRBV9; J: TRBJ1-2; D: .; CDR3: CASSVAGYNYGYTF; DNA: TGTGCCAGCAGCGTAGCTGGTTATAACTATGGCTACACCTTC
size: .; length: 15; V: TRBV7-6; J: TRBJ1-2; D: .; CDR3: CASSLDPGRDYGYTF; DNA: TGTGCCAGCAGCTTAGACCCAGGAAGGGACTATGGCTACACCTTC
size: .; length: 15; V: TRBV18; J: TRBJ2-7; D: TRBD2; CDR3: CASSPPLSGRSEQYF; DNA: TGTGCCAGCTCACCACCGCTCAGCGGGAGAAGCGAGCAGTACTTC
size: .; length: 12; V: TRBV12-3/TRBV12-4; J: TRBJ2-7; D: TRBD1; CDR3: CASSSGQLEQYF; DNA: TGTGCCAGCAGCTCGGGACAGCTCGAGCAGTACTTC
size: .; length: 14; V: TRBV7-9; J: TRBJ1-1; D: .; CDR3: CASSLQGVNTEAFF; DNA: TGTGCCAGCAGCTTACAAGGGGTGAACACTGAAGCTTTCTTT
size: .; length: 17; V: TRBV27; J: TRBJ2-7; D: TRBD2; CDR3: CASRPAPGGPTGYEQYF; DNA: TGTGCCAGCAGACCCGCCCCGGGAGGGCCGACGGGGTACGAGCAGTACTTC
size: .; length: 14; V: TRBV9; J: TRBJ1-1; D: .; CDR3: CASSVAGGKTEAFF; DNA: TGTGCCAGCAGCGTAGCGGGGGGGAAAACTGAAGCTTTCTTT
size: .; length: 11; V: TRBV12-3/TRBV12-4; J: TRBJ1-1; D: .; CDR3: CASTPGRGAFF; DNA: TGTGCCAGCACCCCGGGTCGGGGAGCTTTCTTT
size: .; length: 16; V: TRBV5-5; J: TRBJ1-4; D: TRBD1; CDR3: CASSISLTGVAEKLFF; DNA: TGTGCCAGCAGCATTTCGCTTACAGGGGTGGCTGAAAAACTGTTTTTT
size: .; length: 14; V: TRBV6-6; J: TRBJ1-5; D: TRBD1; CDR3: CASGDTGGSQPQHF; DNA: TGTGCCAGCGGCGATACAGGGGGGAGCCAGCCCCAGCATTTT
size: few; length: 15; V: TRBV4-1; J: TRBJ2-7; D: .; CDR3: CASSQEEGAGYEQYF; DNA: TGCGCCAGCAGCCAAGAAGAGGGGGCGGGGTACGAGCAGTACTTC
size: once; length: 14; V: TRBV6-5; J: TRBJ2-5; D: .; CDR3: CASSYRGLQETQYF; DNA: TGTGCCAGCAGTTACCGAGGCTTACAAGAGACCCAGTACTTC
size: .; length: 13; V: TRBV5-4; J: TRBJ2-7; D: .; CDR3: CASRRDAQDEQYF; DNA: TGTGCCAGCAGACGGGACGCCCAGGACGAGCAGTACTTC
size: once; length: 14; V: TRBV4-2; J: TRBJ1-3; D: TRBD1; CDR3: CASSQSGQGNTIYF; DNA: TGTGCCAGCAGCCAGAGTGGACAGGGGAACACCATATATTTT
size: once; length: 14; V: TRBV14; J: TRBJ2-3; D: .; CDR3: CASSPAGAGPTQYF; DNA: TGTGCCAGCAGCCCGGCGGGTGCGGGGCCGACGCAGTATTTT
size: .; length: 14; V: TRBV30; J: TRBJ1-2; D: .; CDR3: CAWSQKTTRDRKTF; DNA: TGTGCCTGGAGTCAAAAAACGACAAGAGATAGGAAGACCTTC